This TCR beta chain was identified in a study of read filtering for tumor transcriptome and immune sequencing. Study at large: TCR-mapped reads were about 4 to 10.27 million with IR-seq versus roughly 75 to 1,400 with RNA-seq.

Findings of the study overall: Sorted CD138-negative bone marrow cells were not purified T cells. Correlation between methods rose after single-read clonotypes were removed.

Bone marrow was sampled from every patient at the time of active disease. CDR3 length equals 14 residues. The germline CDR1 and CDR2 sequences are SGHRS and YFSETQ. Deletions cut 0 bases from V and 2 bases from J, with 7 bases between. A word on this clonotype: Its antigen is not identified.

Molecular barcoded adaptors covering alpha/delta and beta/gamma chains were used on around 400 ng RNA. Using its own MiXCR run on the reads, TCRdb lists one record per CDR3 protein. The sample consists of approximately 93,000 distinct CDR3 sequences, approximately 21% of them appearing once. The sequence was obtained from a donor at least 40 years old with multiple myeloma. The chain uses TRBV5-1 and TRBJ2-3; D is ambiguous. The sequencing sample was made of a population of CD138-negative cells sorted from bone marrow. CDR3 sequence: CASSLDPVTDTQYF. CDR3 nucleotide sequence: TGCGCCAGCAGCTTGGATCCAGTCACAGATACGCAGTATTTT.